This record looks at one T cell receptor beta chain sequence and its context. These data belong to a study of blood T cell repertoires in COVID-19. Study information: The United States, Italy and Spain supplied acute and convalescent COVID-19 samples.

Here immunoSEQ multiplex PCR was the method, and the copy in TCRdb shows in-frame clones only, minus some. The sample records some 360,000 clones, about 90% being singletons. The V segment lost 1 base and the J segment 2 bases; nucleotides outside the gene matches: 6. CDR3 length: 16 residues. Looked up from germline, CDR1 is SGHVS and CDR2 is FQNEAQ. What was sequenced was PBMCs or T cells enriched from blood (not recorded which). The clonotype comes from a woman in her thirties who had been exposed to COVID-19. V is TRBV7-8 and J is TRBJ2-7; TRBD2 aligns across 9 bases. Here the CDR3 reads CASSLGAGGGPYEQYF. CDR3 in DNA: TGTGCCAGCAGCTTAGGTGCGGGAGGGGGGCCCTACGAGCAGTACTTC.